Following are 23 T cell receptor beta chains from one sample sequenced in a study of blood T cells in healthy people across ages. Next came a second PCR, run for roughly 6 to 11 cycles, which used a sample-barcoded 5' primer along with a J-beta primer mix. One entry per CDR3 protein results from TCRdb running MiXCR on the 5' RACE reads. The table shows about 1,400,000 distinct CDR3 sequences, with around 42% occurring only once. Specimen: blood. Receptors originate from a woman aged 18-35 years in good health.

This CDR3 is CSAQGWGSNYGYTF. As DNA, the CDR3 is TGCAGTGCTCAAGGGTGGGGGTCCAACTATGGCTACACCTTC. The genes are TRBV20-1 and TRBJ1-2, with D maybe TRBD1 (5 bases). V lost 5 bases, J lost 2 bases, and 15 bases lay in between. From germline, CDR1 is DFQATT and CDR2 SNEGSKA (reference sequence). The CDR3 loop spans 14 amino acids.

This chain links TRBV10-3 with TRBJ1-1; 10 nucleotides line up with TRBD1. The CDR3 length is 15 residues. The trim removed 6 bases at V and 1 base at J, leaving 5 bases unmatched. Germline V lookup: CDR1 ENHRY, CDR2 SYGVKD. CDR3 amino acids: CAIRNRDRGNTEAFF. Written as DNA, the CDR3 is TGTGCCATCAGAAACCGGGACAGGGGGAACACTGAAGCTTTCTTT.

The chain recombines TRBV20-1 with TRBJ2-7, with 8 positions matching TRBD2. Germline V gives CDR1 DFQATT, CDR2 SNEGSKA (reference sequence). Trimming at V came to 5 bases and at J to 4 bases, leaving 7 bases not matched to a gene. This CDR3 has 13 amino acids. The CDR3 here is CSASGTSPYEQYF. In DNA form, the CDR3 reads TGCAGTGCTTCCGGGACTAGTCCTTACGAGCAGTACTTC.

V is TRBV20-1 and J is TRBJ1-1; no clear D. The CDR3 sequence is 14 residues long. Germline V lookup: CDR1 DFQATT, CDR2 SNEGSKA (reference sequence). V was cut by 3 bases and J by 7 bases, with 18 bases left in between. CDR3 loop: CSASPTPGAREAFF. CDR3 coding DNA: TGCAGTGCTAGTCCGACCCCTGGAGCCCGTGAAGCTTTCTTT.

This sequence joins TRBV20-1 and TRBJ1-3; D possibly corresponds to TRBD1 (5 bases). Trimming took 5 bases from V and 0 from J, leaving 11 bases between them. The germline V gene has CDR1 DFQATT and CDR2 SNEGSKA (reference sequence). This CDR3 contains 14 residues. The CDR3 sequence is CSADGALSGNTIYF. The DNA for the CDR3 is TGCAGTGCTGACGGGGCGCTCTCTGGAAACACCATATATTTT.

On this clonotype itself: Germline is not matched at one junction end, which may reflect a read error. V usage is TRBV12-3 or TRBV12-4 and J usage is TRBJ2-3, with D hard to call. The CDR3 extends over 15 amino acids. The CDR3 nucleotides are TGTGCCAGCAGCTTAGAAGGAAAAGAGACAGATACGCAGTATTTT. Amino acids: CASSLEGKETDTQYF.

There are a few counts of this clonotype. V usage is TRBV6-5 and J usage is TRBJ2-5, with D possibly matching TRBD1 (6 bases). The DNA end is a closer match to TRBJ2-7, so the J assignment may be wrong. The CDR3 has 13 amino acids. CDR1 MNHEY and CDR2 SVGAGI come from the germline V gene. As DNA, the CDR3 is TGTGCCAGCAGTTTTCTAACAGGGTCCGAGCAGTACTTC. This sequence encodes CASSFLTGSEQYF.

V usage is TRBV6-1 and J usage is TRBJ2-1; perhaps TRBD2 as D (6 bases). V was shortened by 4 bases and J by 0 bases, with 10 bases between the two germline ends. The germline V gene encodes CDR1 MNHNS and CDR2 SASEGT. This CDR3 contains 15 residues. DNA of the CDR3: TGTGCCAGCAGTGGCGGGGTTAGCTCCTACAATGAGCAGTTCTTC. This translates into CASSGGVSSYNEQFF.

The CDR3 reads CSAKTGTALNQPQHF. The CDR3 region has the DNA TGCAGTGCTAAGACCGGGACTGCGCTCAATCAGCCCCAGCATTTT. The V call is TRBV20-1, the J call TRBJ1-5, with D perhaps matching TRBD1 (5 bases). The CDR3 is 15 amino acids. V was pared by 4 bases and J by 3 bases, with 16 bases between. In germline, CDR1 is DFQATT, CDR2 SNEGSKA (reference sequence).

This clonotype was counted many times. The chain joins TRBV20-1 to TRBJ2-1; possibly TRBD1 or TRBD2 for D (5 bases each). The CDR3 totals 13 residues. CDR1 is DFQATT and CDR2 is SNEGSKA in the germline V gene (reference sequence). V gave up 6 bases and J gave up 2 bases, with 11 bases separating them. CDR3 sequence (DNA): TGCAGTGCCCGGGACCACACCTACAATGAGCAGTTCTTC. It is translated as CSARDHTYNEQFF.

A few counts support this clonotype. The V call is TRBV6-5, the J call TRBJ1-2, with TRBD1 as a possible D gene (6 bases). From germline, CDR1 is MNHEY and CDR2 SVGAGI. Trimming took 4 bases from V and 7 from J, leaving 13 bases between them. The CDR3 is 13 amino acids. DNA of the CDR3: TGTGCCAGCAGTTCCCAGGGGACTGGTGGCTACACCTTC. This sequence encodes CASSSQGTGGYTF.

The table lists this clonotype with many counts. The chain couples TRBV4-1 to TRBJ2-7; D call uncertain. The CDR3 covers 18 residues. CDR1 and CDR2 (germline): MGHRA, YSYEKL. With 0 bases removed from V and 0 bases from J, the gap between germline ends came to 18 bases. The CDR3 reads CASSQDDLRRLSSYEQYF. Here the CDR3 DNA reads TGCGCCAGCAGCCAAGACGACTTAAGGAGACTGAGCTCCTACGAGCAGTACTTC.

The DNA of the CDR3 is TGTGCCACCACACGGGATATCTCCTACGAGCAGTACTTC. Protein: CATTRDISYEQYF. The J gene is TRBJ2-7, the V gene TRBV15; possibly TRBD2 for D (5 bases). The CDR3 contains 13 residues. The V gene lost 7 bases and the J gene lost 0 bases, with 10 bases spanning the gap. Germline values: CDR1 LNHNV, CDR2 YYDKDF (reference sequence). Filled out from reference TRBV15 and TRBJ2-7, the complete variable domain reads DAMVIQNPRYQVTQFGKPVTLSCSQTLNHNVMYWYQQKSSQAPKLLFHYYDKDFNNEADTPDNFQSRRPNTSFCFLDIRSPGLGDTAMYLCATTRDISYEQYFGPGTRLTVT.

The J gene is TRBJ2-7, the V gene TRBV24-1, with D possibly matching TRBD2 (5 bases). V lost 4 bases and J 11 bases, leaving 32 bases between the germline ends. The CDR3 contains 18 residues. The germline V gene has CDR1 KGHDR and CDR2 SFDVKD. The CDR3 reads CATSDPQRGWSSYNEKYF. In DNA, the CDR3 is TGTGCCACCAGTGACCCCCAACGGGGATGGAGCTCCTACAATGAGAAGTACTTC.

This clonotype was seen only a few times. The J gene is TRBJ2-5, the V gene TRBV24-1; D is possibly TRBD2 (6 bases). The CDR3 is 15 residues long. V was clipped by 1 base and J by 0 bases, with 8 bases between them. Germline V CDR1 and CDR2: KGHDR, SFDVKD. In nucleotides, the CDR3 is TGTGCCACCAGTGATTTCGGGGGAAACCAAGAGACCCAGTACTTC. This encodes CATSDFGGNQETQYF.

This clonotype was found once. This rearrangement joins TRBV12-5 to TRBJ2-1, with D tentatively TRBD1 (5 bases). The DNA end favors TRBJ2-7, so the J call may be wrong. This CDR3 is built from 14 residues. Per germline, CDR1 LGHNT and CDR2 FRNRAP. CDR3: CASGYAGSYNEQYF. The CDR3 nucleotides read TGTGCTAGTGGTTATGCAGGGTCCTACAATGAGCAGTACTTC.

The chain is built from TRBV15 and TRBJ1-4; perhaps TRBD1 as D (5 bases). The length of the CDR3 is 18 residues. Between the trimmed V and J ends, which lost 0 bases and 0 bases, there was a span of 14 bases. The germline V gene has CDR1 LNHNV and CDR2 YYDKDF (reference sequence). CDR3 sequence (DNA): TGTGCCACCAGCAGAGATGGGGCAGGGTATTCAACTAATGAAAAACTGTTTTTT. Amino acid sequence: CATSRDGAGYSTNEKLFF.

V gene TRBV5-5 combines with J gene TRBJ2-7, with D possibly being TRBD1 or TRBD2 (5 bases each). This CDR3 contains 13 residues. Trimming shortened V by 6 bases and J by 2 bases, and 12 bases separated the two germline ends. CDR1 and CDR2 (germline): SGHKS, YYEKEE (reference sequence). The CDR3 nucleotides read TGTGCCAGCATCGGGACGGCGACCTACGAGCAGTACTTC. As protein: CASIGTATYEQYF. The variable domain in full, with the rest retrieved from reference TRBV5-5 and TRBJ2-7, is DAGVTQSPTHLIKTRGQQVTLRCSPISGHKSVSWYQQVLGQGPQFIFQYYEKEERGRGNFPDRFSARQFPNYSSELNVNALLLGDSALYLCASIGTATYEQYFGPGTRLTVT.

This clonotype was recorded a few times. The chain has TRBV5-5 and TRBJ1-5; D not certain. Trimming removed 4 bases from V and 6 bases from J, with 14 bases in between. The CDR3 runs 14 residues. CDR1 SGHKS and CDR2 YYEKEE come from the germline V gene (reference sequence). CDR3 nucleotide sequence: TGTGCCAGCAGCCCCGAGCCAATGCGTCAGCCCCAGCATTTT. Protein product: CASSPEPMRQPQHF.

The V call is TRBV27, the J call TRBJ2-5; the match to TRBD2 covers 9 bases. This CDR3 spans 15 amino acids. CDR1 MNHEY and CDR2 SMNVEV come from the germline V gene (reference sequence). The trim removed 4 bases at V and 7 bases at J, leaving 10 bases unmatched. Here the CDR3 DNA reads TGTGCCAGCAGTTCCCTAAGCGGGAGGATTGGGACCCAGTACTTC. Protein: CASSSLSGRIGTQYF.

This clonotype was observed a few times. This chain connects TRBV20-1 to TRBJ2-3; 7 nucleotides line up with TRBD2. The CDR3 is made up of 13 amino acids. Looked up from germline, CDR1 is DFQATT and CDR2 is SNEGSKA (reference sequence). In nucleotides, the CDR3 is TGCAGCACTGGGGGGGGTAGCACAGATACGCAGTATTTT. The encoded protein is CSTGGGSTDTQYF.

The chain uses TRBV20-1 and TRBJ1-2; 7 positions agree with TRBD1. The germline V gene has CDR1 DFQATT and CDR2 SNEGSKA (reference sequence). The CDR3 length is 13 residues. V shed 5 bases, J shed 6 bases, and the junction held 9 bases outside the gene matches. The CDR3 is CSALMTGFDGYTF. DNA for the CDR3: TGCAGTGCTTTGATGACAGGGTTTGATGGCTACACCTTC.

This clonotype was recorded a few times. This sequence joins TRBV11-2 and TRBJ2-1, with 9 bases fitting TRBD2. Germline values: CDR1 SGHAT, CDR2 FQNNGV. The CDR3 runs 16 residues. V shed 5 bases, J shed 6 bases, and the junction held 11 bases outside the gene matches. The CDR3 is CASSGSGRDLGNEQFF. CDR3 sequence (DNA): TGTGCCAGCAGCGGTAGCGGGAGAGATTTGGGCAATGAGCAGTTCTTC.